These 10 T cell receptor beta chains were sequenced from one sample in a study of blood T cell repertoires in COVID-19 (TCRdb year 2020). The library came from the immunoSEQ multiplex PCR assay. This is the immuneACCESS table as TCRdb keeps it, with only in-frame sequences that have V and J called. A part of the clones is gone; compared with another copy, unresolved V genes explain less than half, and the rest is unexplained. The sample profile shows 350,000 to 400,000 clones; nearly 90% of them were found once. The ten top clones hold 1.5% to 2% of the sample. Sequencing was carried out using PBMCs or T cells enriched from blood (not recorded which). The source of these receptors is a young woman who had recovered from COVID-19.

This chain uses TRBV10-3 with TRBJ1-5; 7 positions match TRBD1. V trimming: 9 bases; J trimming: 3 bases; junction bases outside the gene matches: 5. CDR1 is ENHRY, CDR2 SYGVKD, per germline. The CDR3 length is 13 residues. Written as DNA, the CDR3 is TGTGCCATACCCGACAGGGTCAATCAGCCCCAGCATTTT. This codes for CAIPDRVNQPQHF.

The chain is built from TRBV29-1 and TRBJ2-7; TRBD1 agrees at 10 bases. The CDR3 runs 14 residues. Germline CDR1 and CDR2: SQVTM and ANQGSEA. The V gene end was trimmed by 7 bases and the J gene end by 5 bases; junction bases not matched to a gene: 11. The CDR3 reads CSAADRGVQDEQYF. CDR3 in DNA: TGCAGCGCCGCGGACAGGGGGGTCCAGGACGAGCAGTACTTC.

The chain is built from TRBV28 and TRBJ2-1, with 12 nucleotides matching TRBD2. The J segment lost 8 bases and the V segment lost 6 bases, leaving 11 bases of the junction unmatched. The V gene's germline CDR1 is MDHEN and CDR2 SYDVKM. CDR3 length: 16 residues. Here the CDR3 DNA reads TGTGCCAGCAGGACCTTGACTAGCGGGAGTGGCGATGAGCAGTTCTTC. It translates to CASRTLTSGSGDEQFF.

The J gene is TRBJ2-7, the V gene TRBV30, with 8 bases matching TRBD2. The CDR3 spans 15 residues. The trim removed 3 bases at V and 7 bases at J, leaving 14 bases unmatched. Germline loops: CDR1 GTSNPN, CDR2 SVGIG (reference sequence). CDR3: CAWRQSGGITLEQYF. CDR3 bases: TGTGCCTGGAGACAGAGCGGGGGTATTACGCTGGAGCAGTACTTC.

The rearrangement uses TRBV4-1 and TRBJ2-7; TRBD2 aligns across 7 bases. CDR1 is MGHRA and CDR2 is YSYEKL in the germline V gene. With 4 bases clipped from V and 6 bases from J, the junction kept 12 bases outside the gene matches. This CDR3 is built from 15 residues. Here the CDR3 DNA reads TGCGCCAGCAGCCGAGGCAACGGGGGGTGGGGCGAGCAGTACTTC. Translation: CASSRGNGGWGEQYF.

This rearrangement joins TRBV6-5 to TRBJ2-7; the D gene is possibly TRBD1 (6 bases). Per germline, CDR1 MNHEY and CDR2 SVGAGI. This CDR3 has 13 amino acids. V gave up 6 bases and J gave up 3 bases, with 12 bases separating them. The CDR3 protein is CASRSGQLYEQYF. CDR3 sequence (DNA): TGTGCCAGCAGAAGCGGACAGCTCTACGAGCAGTACTTC.

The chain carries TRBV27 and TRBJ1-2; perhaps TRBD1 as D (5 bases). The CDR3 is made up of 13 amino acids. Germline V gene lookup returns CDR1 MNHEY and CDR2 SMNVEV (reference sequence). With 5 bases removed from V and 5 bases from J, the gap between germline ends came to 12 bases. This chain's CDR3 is CASSPGLSYGYTF. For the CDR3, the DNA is TGTGCCAGCAGTCCGGGACTGAGTTATGGCTACACCTTC.

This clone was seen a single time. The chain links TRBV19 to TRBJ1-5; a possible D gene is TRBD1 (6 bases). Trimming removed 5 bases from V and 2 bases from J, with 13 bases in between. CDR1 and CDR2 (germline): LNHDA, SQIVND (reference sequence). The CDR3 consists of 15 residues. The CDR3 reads CASSVQGRGNQPQHF. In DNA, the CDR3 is TGTGCCAGTAGTGTGCAGGGGAGAGGCAATCAGCCCCAGCATTTT.

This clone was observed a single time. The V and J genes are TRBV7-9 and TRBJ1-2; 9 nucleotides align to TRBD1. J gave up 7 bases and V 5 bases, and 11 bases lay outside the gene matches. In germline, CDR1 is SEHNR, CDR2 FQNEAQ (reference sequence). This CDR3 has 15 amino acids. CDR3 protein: CASSPGQGLILGYTF. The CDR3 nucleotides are TGTGCCAGCAGCCCCGGACAGGGGTTGATTCTTGGCTACACCTTC.

The CDR3 sequence: CAIRGQGTDTQYF. The CDR3 DNA sequence: TGTGCCATCAGGGGACAGGGAACAGATACGCAGTATTTT. The J gene is TRBJ2-3, the V gene TRBV10-3, with 9 positions matching TRBD1. Losses at the gene ends were 6 bases for V and 3 bases for J; bases not matched to a gene: 1. The CDR3 contains 13 residues. Germline V gene data show CDR1 as ENHRY and CDR2 as SYGVKD.